The 20 T cell receptor beta chains presented below share a single source sample, sequenced in a study of T cell responses to AZD1222 COVID-19 vaccine. Sequencing used immunoSEQ multiplex PCR; TCRdb keeps in-frame clones, though not all of them. The data hold approximately 180,000 clones, with approximately 90% observed a single time. This material consisted of peripheral blood, taken 28 days after the second dose of the MenACWY control vaccine. These receptors were taken from an adult who received the MenACWY meningococcal vaccine as a control.

This clone was seen just once. The chain is built from TRBV10-2 and TRBJ2-2; TRBD1 is a possible D gene (6 bases). CDR1 and CDR2 from the germline V gene are WSHSY and SAAADI. V lost 5 bases and J lost 0, with 13 bases in between. This CDR3 comprises 16 residues. The CDR3 loop is CASSRTGITNTGELFF. As DNA, the CDR3 is TGCGCCAGCAGTCGTACAGGGATTACGAACACCGGGGAGCTGTTTTTT.

The chain carries TRBV6-5 and TRBJ2-2; D perhaps matches TRBD2 (6 bases). The V gene lost 0 bases and the J gene lost 1 base, with 9 bases spanning the gap. The CDR3 extends over 16 amino acids. Per germline, CDR1 MNHEY and CDR2 SVGAGI. The CDR3 DNA sequence: TGTGCCAGCAGTTACTCGTCGGGACTGAACACCGGGGAGCTGTTTTTT. It is translated as CASSYSSGLNTGELFF.

This clone appeared a few times. The chain uses TRBV27 and TRBJ1-2; D possibly corresponds to TRBD1 (5 bases). There are 12 residues in the CDR3. Per germline, CDR1 MNHEY and CDR2 SMNVEV (reference sequence). V lost 8 bases, J lost 3 bases, and 10 bases lay in between. The CDR3 DNA reads TGTGCCAGCGGGGGTCCCCACTATGGCTACACCTTC. Translation: CASGGPHYGYTF.

The genes are TRBV19 and TRBJ1-2; maybe TRBD1 (5 bases). Trimming removed 5 bases from V and 1 base from J, with 14 bases in between. CDR3 length: 15 amino acids. Germline V CDR1 and CDR2: LNHDA, SQIVND (reference sequence). The CDR3 protein is CASSSGTDFNYGYTF. CDR3 sequence (DNA): TGTGCCAGTAGTTCCGGGACGGATTTTAACTATGGCTACACCTTC.

The chain is built from TRBV5-6 and TRBJ1-2; no firm D call. CDR1 and CDR2 (germline): SGHDT, YYEEEE. The V gene lost 2 bases and the J gene lost 0 bases, with 11 bases spanning the gap. The length of the CDR3 is 15 residues. The CDR3 spells CASSFRTVTNYGYTF. CDR3 DNA: TGTGCCAGCAGCTTTAGGACCGTGACTAACTATGGCTACACCTTC.

The sample holds one count of this clone. The chain employs TRBV3-1 (or the pseudogene TRBV3-2) and TRBJ2-1, with 9 positions matching TRBD2. The J segment lost 3 bases and the V segment lost 5 bases, leaving 2 bases of the junction unmatched. Looked up from germline, CDR1 is LGHDT and CDR2 is YNNKEL (reference sequence). The length of the CDR3 is 14 residues. The CDR3 DNA reads TGTGCCAGCAGCAATAGCGGGAGCTACAATGAGCAGTTCTTC. Translating gives CASSNSGSYNEQFF.

The V call is TRBV28, the J call TRBJ2-5; the match to TRBD2 covers 14 bases. Germline CDR1 reads MDHEN; CDR2 reads SYDVKM. V gave up 6 bases and J gave up 5 bases; unmatched junction bases: 5. This CDR3 comprises 15 residues. The CDR3 spells CASSRGTSGSETQYF. CDR3 bases: TGTGCCAGCAGCCGTGGGACTAGCGGGAGCGAGACCCAGTACTTC.

This sequence joins TRBV19 and TRBJ2-1, with TRBD2 identical over 16 bases. This CDR3 spans 17 amino acids. The germline V gene has CDR1 LNHDA and CDR2 SQIVND (reference sequence). J was trimmed by 4 bases and V by 6 bases; bases with no gene match: 6. The CDR3 nucleotides are TGTGCCAGTAGCCATGGGACTAGCGGGAGGGTTTACAATGAGCAGTTCTTC. Translating gives CASSHGTSGRVYNEQFF.

This sequence joins TRBV19 and TRBJ2-2; 11 bases line up with TRBD2. CDR1 is LNHDA and CDR2 is SQIVND in the germline V gene (reference sequence). This CDR3 comprises 15 residues. The V segment lost 9 bases and the J segment 6 bases; nucleotides outside the gene matches: 9. The CDR3 region is CASLPSSGRSGELFF. In DNA form, the CDR3 reads TGTGCCAGCCTGCCCTCTAGCGGGAGGTCCGGGGAGCTGTTTTTT. The variable domain in full, with the rest retrieved from reference TRBV19 and TRBJ2-2, is DGGITQSPKYLFRKEGQNVTLSCEQNLNHDAMYWYRQDPGQGLRLIYYSQIVNDFQKGDIAEGYSVSREKKESFPLTVTSAQKNPTAFYLCASLPSSGRSGELFFGEGSRLTVL.

The gene calls are TRBV24-1 and TRBJ2-2, with D hard to call. CDR1 and CDR2 from the germline V gene are KGHDR and SFDVKD. This CDR3 contains 12 residues. With 6 bases removed from V and 5 bases from J, the gap between germline ends came to 6 bases. The CDR3, as DNA: TGTGCCACCAGTCGTCTTACCGGGGAGCTGTTTTTT. Its translation: CATSRLTGELFF.

The chain links TRBV6-5 to TRBJ2-2; D not resolved. Germline CDR1 reads MNHEY; CDR2 reads SVGAGI. V dropped 6 bases and J dropped 1 base, with 9 bases sitting between them. The length of the CDR3 is 14 residues. The CDR3 nucleotides read TGTGCCAGCAGCCACGACCTGAACACCGGGGAGCTGTTTTTT. Its translation is CASSHDLNTGELFF.

This clone was found a few times. This chain connects TRBV19 to TRBJ1-5; TRBD1 is a possible D gene (6 bases). The CDR3 has 14 residues. V lost 5 bases and J 1 base, leaving 9 bases between the germline ends. CDR1 and CDR2 from the germline V gene are LNHDA and SQIVND (reference sequence). The CDR3 loop reads CASSLRGSNQPQHF. The DNA of the CDR3 is TGTGCCAGTAGTCTTAGGGGGAGCAATCAGCCCCAGCATTTT.

The gene calls are TRBV6-5 and TRBJ2-7; TRBD2 matches at 12 bases. The CDR3 has 16 residues. After removal of 2 bases from V and 4 bases from J, the junction contained 6 bases not matched to a gene. CDR1 and CDR2 (germline): MNHEY, SVGAGI. The CDR3 DNA reads as TGTGCCAGCAGTTACGCGGCACTAGCGGGAGGTTACGAGCAGTACTTC. It is translated as CASSYAALAGGYEQYF.

The genes are TRBV11-3 and TRBJ1-3; a possible D gene is TRBD1 (5 bases). Germline V gene sequence: CDR1 SGHNT, CDR2 YENEEA. This CDR3 spans 14 amino acids. The V gene lost 1 base and the J gene lost 4 bases, with 8 bases spanning the gap. Written as DNA, the CDR3 is TGTGCCAGCAGCTTAGGGGGACCCGGAAACACCATATATTTT. Its translation is CASSLGGPGNTIYF.

CDR3 DNA: TGTGCCAGCAGCGTAGTCCCGGGGGTGGGCTACGAGCAGTACTTC. Protein product: CASSVVPGVGYEQYF. V is TRBV9 and J is TRBJ2-7; D possibly corresponds to TRBD2 (6 bases). V shed 0 bases and J shed 3 bases, with 13 bases lying between them. Germline V gene sequence: CDR1 SGDLS, CDR2 YYNGEE. This CDR3 comprises 15 residues.

V usage is TRBV28 and J usage is TRBJ2-7; a weak D match, TRBD1 (7 bases). The ends were cut back, 5 bases at V and 2 bases at J, with 10 bases in the middle. This CDR3 has 13 residues. Looked up from germline, CDR1 is MDHEN and CDR2 is SYDVKM. In DNA, the CDR3 is TGTGCCAGCAGTCAGGGGGGCCCCTACGAGCAGTACTTC. Protein: CASSQGGPYEQYF. Complete variable domain (other parts from reference TRBV28 and TRBJ2-7): DVKVTQSSRYLVKRTGEKVFLECVQDMDHENMFWYRQDPGLGLRLIYFSYDVKMKEKGDIPEGYSVSREKKERFSLILESASTNQTSMYLCASSQGGPYEQYFGPGTRLTVT.

In DNA form, the CDR3 reads TGCGCCTCTCAGGGGGGACCTGGAAACACCATATATTTT. It encodes CASQGGPGNTIYF. This chain joins TRBV10-1 and TRBJ1-3, with TRBD1 matching 7 bases. The CDR3 loop spans 13 amino acids. In germline, CDR1 is WNHNN, CDR2 SYGVQD (reference sequence). Unmatched junction bases numbered 6, after V lost 11 bases and J lost 2 bases.

The V call is TRBV7-2, the J call TRBJ1-1, with unresolved D. The CDR3 totals 12 residues. The V gene lost 2 bases and the J gene lost 4 bases, with 5 bases spanning the gap. Germline loops: CDR1 SGHTA, CDR2 FQGNSA. As DNA, the CDR3 is TGTGCCAGCAGCTTACGCTTCACTGAAGCTTTCTTT. This gives the protein CASSLRFTEAFF.

The chain recombines TRBV7-2 with TRBJ2-7, with 7 bases that match TRBD2. CDR1 and CDR2 (germline): SGHTA, FQGNSA. V lost 4 bases and J lost 4; bases outside the gene matches: 10. This CDR3 spans 15 amino acids. In nucleotides, the CDR3 is TGTGCCAGCAGCTCTAGCCCGACTAGCAGTTACGAGCAGTACTTC. Its protein is CASSSSPTSSYEQYF. The entire variable domain, with the rest obtained from reference TRBV7-2 and TRBJ2-7, is as follows: GAGVSQSPSNKVTEKGKDVELRCDPISGHTALYWYRQSLGQGLEFLIYFQGNSAPDKSGLPSDRFSAERTGGSVSTLTIQRTQQEDSAVYLCASSSSPTSSYEQYFGPGTRLTVT.

This chain connects TRBV30 to TRBJ2-7; no clear D. The germline V gene has CDR1 GTSNPN and CDR2 SVGIG (reference sequence). V dropped 2 bases and J dropped 2 bases, with 10 bases sitting between them. The CDR3 spans 13 residues. CDR3 residues: CAWSWQPPYEQYF. As DNA, the CDR3 is TGTGCCTGGAGTTGGCAACCCCCCTACGAGCAGTACTTC.